The clone carrying this T cell receptor beta chain appeared once. This sample was taken from a study of T cell changes during pregnancy in multiple sclerosis. Method: immunoSEQ multiplex PCR; TCRdb's copy keeps in-frame clones and lacks some. The sample lists about 76,000 clones; approximately 92% were seen once. V dropped 2 bases and J dropped 7; count of bases not matched to a gene: 8. The CDR3 extends over 16 amino acids. Looked up from germline, CDR1 is SGHAT and CDR2 is FQNNGV. The gene calls are TRBV11-2 and TRBJ1-6; TRBD1 matches 7 bases. This sequence was found in a female donor in good health, enrolled as a control in a pregnancy study. The source was peripheral blood, collected after pregnancy. DNA of the CDR3: TGTGCCAGCAGCTTATATTCCGGGACAGCAAATTCACCCCTCCACTTT. Its translation: CASSLYSGTANSPLHF. The complete variable domain, with remaining parts taken from reference TRBV11-2 and TRBJ1-6, reads EAGVAQSPRYKIIEKRQSVAFWCNPISGHATLYWYQQILGQGPKLLIQFQNNGVVDDSQLPKDRFSAERLKGVDSTLKIQPAKLEDSAVYLCASSLYSGTANSPLHFGNGTRLTVT.